This T cell receptor beta chain originates from a study of T-cell reconstitution after alpha-beta-depleted transplantation in children. It was with unique molecular identifiers that the TCRbeta library was prepared. In TCRdb, the PCR reads were re-called with MiXCR into one record per CDR3 protein. The data contain hundreds of thousands of distinct CDR3 sequences, about 16% of them singletons. Trimming shortened V by 0 bases and J by 4 bases, and 17 bases separated the two germline ends. The germline V gene encodes CDR1 LNHNV and CDR2 YYDKDF (reference sequence). The CDR3 sequence is 17 residues long.

This sequence was found in a boy younger than two who had a stem cell transplant for Wiskott-Aldrich syndrome, so the T cells may come from the graft donor. The specimen comprised PBMCs, mostly from graft donor cells, sampled 360 days after TCRalphabeta/CD19-depleted stem cell transplant. This rearrangement joins TRBV15 to TRBJ2-3; D ambiguous. CDR3 loop: CATSRDLLEPVADTQYF. CDR3 DNA sequence: TGTGCCACCAGCAGAGATCTGTTAGAACCGGTCGCAGATACGCAGTATTTT.